In this sample, the clone carrying this TCR beta chain turned up many times. Antigen specificity is unknown. Expressed TCRB transcripts got sequenced, as all isolated RNA was reverse transcribed. An average approximately 3.7 million reads came from naive, central memory and regulatory T cell samples. Assay: immunoSEQ multiplex PCR; the TCRdb copy retains only in-frame clones and omits some. The sample includes a few hundred thousand clones, about a tenth of them seen just once. The V end lost 2 bases, the J end lost 5 bases, and 12 bases lay between the germline ends. CDR3 size: 14 residues. Germline CDR1 is MNHEY and CDR2 is SVGAGI. This record belongs to a study of beta chain features in type 1 diabetes. Looking at the study overall: What patients shared with healthy donors was a similar profile of age, gender and cell yields. Points from the study as a whole: Equally in patients and controls, PCR might preferentially amplify shorter templates.

J is TRBJ2-5 and V is TRBV6-5; tentatively, D is TRBD2 (6 bases). Sequencing was performed on central memory CD4+ T cells from blood. The clonotype originates from a man between 18 and 29 years old in good health. The CDR3 here is CASSYTGGSETQYF. DNA for the CDR3: TGTGCCAGCAGTTACACAGGAGGGTCGGAGACCCAGTACTTC.